One and the same sample provided the 30 T cell receptor beta chains below, sequenced in a study of blood T cell repertoires in COVID-19. Clones were read by immunoSEQ multiplex PCR, and TCRdb kept only the in-frame ones, dropping some. The repertoire includes approximately 290,000 clones, roughly 91% of them detected once, and 0.7% to 0.9% sits in the top ten. The sample comprised peripheral blood. The receptors derive from a man aged 30 to 39 with acute or convalescent COVID-19.

This chain joins TRBV10-3 and TRBJ1-5; the match to TRBD1 covers 10 bases. This CDR3 is 15 amino acids long. With 2 bases clipped from V and 5 bases from J, the junction kept 3 bases outside the gene matches. CDR1 and CDR2 from the germline V gene are ENHRY and SYGVKD. DNA of the CDR3: TGTGCCATCAGTGAGGAGGGACAGGGGTATCAGCCCCAGCATTTT. This encodes CAISEEGQGYQPQHF.

The chain recombines TRBV28 with TRBJ1-5; D may be TRBD1 (6 bases). The CDR3 sequence is 14 residues long. Per the germline V gene, CDR1 is MDHEN and CDR2 is SYDVKM. V dropped 2 bases and J dropped 8 bases, with 13 bases sitting between them. In DNA, the CDR3 is TGTGCCAGCAGTTTAGGGGGCACGCTTAAGCCCCAGCATTTT. Its protein is CASSLGGTLKPQHF.

V usage is TRBV5-1 and J usage is TRBJ2-7, with a tentative D call TRBD2 (5 bases). Per germline, CDR1 SGHRS and CDR2 YFSETQ. The CDR3 has 13 amino acids. V lost 3 bases, J lost 3 bases, and 10 bases lay in between. CDR3 nucleotides: TGCGCCAGCAGCTCGTACGGGGACTACGAGCAGTACTTC. As protein: CASSSYGDYEQYF.

The genes are TRBV18 and TRBJ2-7; D may be TRBD1 (6 bases). CDR1 is KGHSH and CDR2 is LQKENI in the germline V gene. CDR3 length: 13 residues. With 2 bases removed from V and 6 bases from J, the gap between germline ends came to 11 bases. The CDR3 region has the DNA TGTGCCAGCTCACCAGGGACACGGGGCGAGCAGTACTTC. It yields the protein CASSPGTRGEQYF.

The chain carries TRBV18 and TRBJ2-1; TRBD1 agrees at 10 bases. Germline lookup yields CDR1 KGHSH and CDR2 LQKENI. This CDR3 has 14 residues. Trimming at V came to 10 bases and at J to 2 bases, leaving 5 bases not matched to a gene. The CDR3 DNA follows: TGTGCCAATACAGGGACAGGGGCCTACAATGAGCAGTTCTTC. It is translated as CANTGTGAYNEQFF.

The chain has TRBV28 and TRBJ1-2; D call uncertain. Deletions cut 2 bases from V and 7 bases from J, with 14 bases between. From germline, CDR1 is MDHEN and CDR2 SYDVKM. This CDR3 contains 14 residues. The CDR3 loop is CASSLDSGVRGYTF. In DNA form, the CDR3 reads TGTGCCAGCAGTTTAGATTCGGGTGTCCGTGGCTACACCTTC.

The V call is TRBV27, the J call TRBJ1-4, with D perhaps matching TRBD1 (5 bases). Trimming cost V 6 bases and J 6 bases, with 17 bases left between them. The CDR3 extends over 15 amino acids. Germline values: CDR1 MNHEY, CDR2 SMNVEV (reference sequence). In nucleotides, the CDR3 is TGTGCCAGCAGGGGGATGGGGACTATTCATGAAAAACTGTTTTTT. It encodes CASRGMGTIHEKLFF.

V is TRBV7-3 and J is TRBJ2-1; no definite D call. This CDR3 region has 15 residues. The germline V gene encodes CDR1 SGHTA and CDR2 FQGTGA. V dropped 4 bases and J dropped 0 bases, with 10 bases sitting between them. The CDR3 region is CASSSWPSSYNEQFF. CDR3 DNA: TGTGCCAGCAGCTCCTGGCCTAGCTCCTACAATGAGCAGTTCTTC.

The chain has TRBV3-1 (or the pseudogene TRBV3-2) and TRBJ2-5; 7 bases align to TRBD1. Germline assignment: CDR1 LGHDT and CDR2 YNNKEL (reference sequence). With 4 bases clipped from V and 4 bases from J, the junction kept 3 bases outside the gene matches. This CDR3 is built from 13 residues. CDR3 protein: CASSPTGPETQYF. In nucleotides, the CDR3 is TGTGCCAGCAGCCCGACAGGGCCAGAGACCCAGTACTTC.

The gene calls are TRBV7-9 and TRBJ2-1, with 7 bases that match TRBD1. The CDR3 loop spans 14 amino acids. V was clipped by 6 bases and J by 6 bases; unmatched bases: 8. Germline CDR1 reads SEHNR; CDR2 reads FQNEAQ (reference sequence). CDR3 DNA sequence: TGTGCCAGCAGAATAGGGGGCCTCCGCAATGAGCAGTTCTTC. It codes for CASRIGGLRNEQFF.

The V call is TRBV5-4, the J call TRBJ1-2, with 7 bases matching TRBD1. The CDR3 is 15 residues long. Germline V gene sequence: CDR1 SGHNT, CDR2 YYREEE (reference sequence). V lost 3 bases, J lost 6 bases, and 11 bases stayed unmatched. In nucleotides, the CDR3 is TGTGCCAGCAGCTCGGCGAAGGAAGGGGGCAATGGCTACACCTTC. It translates to CASSSAKEGGNGYTF.

The CDR3 region is CASSQDRNYEQYF. The CDR3 DNA is TGTGCCAGCAGCCAAGACAGAAACTACGAGCAGTACTTC. The V call is TRBV4-2, the J call TRBJ2-7; no reliable D call. The CDR3 sequence is 13 residues long. Between the trimmed V and J ends, which lost 0 bases and 3 bases, there was a span of 6 bases. Germline V CDR1 and CDR2: LGHNA, YNFKEQ.

The chain is built from TRBV29-1 and TRBJ1-1; 7 bases are shared with TRBD1. Germline V lookup: CDR1 SQVTM, CDR2 ANQGSEA. The CDR3 consists of 16 residues. Unmatched junction bases numbered 13, after V lost 3 bases and J lost 3 bases. The CDR3 region is CSVDPVVAGGHTEAFF. CDR3 DNA sequence: TGCAGCGTTGACCCCGTCGTGGCAGGGGGGCACACTGAAGCTTTCTTT.

The gene calls are TRBV19 and TRBJ2-5, with a possible D match to TRBD2 (5 bases). This CDR3 spans 15 amino acids. The V end was cut by 7 bases, the J end by 5 bases, with 20 bases between. CDR1 is LNHDA, CDR2 SQIVND, per germline (reference sequence). CDR3 sequence reads: CASNPVAGPGETQYF. CDR3 sequence (DNA): TGTGCCAGTAATCCCGTCGCGGGTCCTGGGGAGACCCAGTACTTC.

This clone was observed a single time. The chain is built from TRBV14 and TRBJ2-5; the match to TRBD1 covers 9 bases. Germline lookup yields CDR1 SGHDN and CDR2 FVKESK. Trimming removed 5 bases from V and 4 bases from J; junction bases left unmatched: 11. This CDR3 comprises 16 residues. The CDR3: CASSAPDRGGRETQYF. The CDR3 bases are TGTGCCAGCAGCGCACCCGACAGGGGGGGGCGAGAGACCCAGTACTTC. Using reference TRBV14 and TRBJ2-5 for the parts outside the CDR3, the full variable domain is EAGVTQFPSHSVIEKGQTVTLRCDPISGHDNLYWYRRVMGKEIKFLLHFVKESKQDESGMPNNRFLAERTGGTYSTLKVQPAELEDSGVYFCASSAPDRGGRETQYFGPGTRLLVL.

V usage is TRBV28 and J usage is TRBJ1-2, with 7 nucleotides matching TRBD1. Germline V gene lookup returns CDR1 MDHEN and CDR2 SYDVKM. With V trimmed by 10 bases and J by 6 bases, 11 bases remained unmatched. The CDR3 runs 13 residues. The CDR3 region is CATHRQGSHGYTF. In DNA form, the CDR3 reads TGTGCCACCCACAGACAGGGCTCTCATGGCTACACCTTC.

V and J are TRBV29-1 and TRBJ1-2, with 7 bases identical to TRBD1. CDR3 length equals 13 residues. Germline trimming cut 4 bases from V and 2 bases from J; bases unmatched to any gene: 4. Germline CDR1 and CDR2: SQVTM and ANQGSEA. This CDR3 is CSVGLTGNYGYTF. DNA of the CDR3: TGCAGCGTTGGACTGACAGGGAACTATGGCTACACCTTC.

The chain employs TRBV2 and TRBJ2-3, with 9 bases aligning to TRBD2. CDR1 is SNHLY, CDR2 FYNNEI, per germline. Trimming cost V 8 bases and J 3 bases; bases outside gene matches: 9. The CDR3 contains 15 residues. In DNA, the CDR3 is TGTGCCAGCCTCTCTCTAGCGGGATTGACAGATACGCAGTATTTT. Protein sequence: CASLSLAGLTDTQYF.

V gene TRBV5-1 combines with J gene TRBJ2-7; unclear D gene. The V gene's germline CDR1 is SGHRS and CDR2 YFSETQ. V lost 2 bases and J lost 4, with 7 bases in between. CDR3 length: 12 residues. The CDR3 sequence is CASSLSRYEQYF. CDR3 in DNA: TGCGCCAGCAGCTTAAGTAGATACGAGCAGTACTTC.

The rearrangement uses TRBV7-2 and TRBJ2-7; 10 bases align to TRBD2. CDR1 is SGHTA and CDR2 is FQGNSA in the germline V gene. This CDR3 has 15 residues. Trimming cost V 5 bases and J 3 bases; bases outside gene matches: 7. Here the CDR3 reads CASSPSGLAIYEQYF. The CDR3 DNA follows: TGTGCCAGCAGCCCGTCGGGACTAGCGATCTACGAGCAGTACTTC.

J is TRBJ1-4 and V is TRBV28; tentative D call: TRBD1 (5 bases). Germline CDR1 reads MDHEN; CDR2 reads SYDVKM. There are 13 residues in the CDR3. Deletions cut 6 bases from V and 6 bases from J, with 11 bases between. This chain's CDR3 is CASRGGGDEKLFF. As DNA, the CDR3 is TGTGCCAGCAGGGGGGGAGGGGATGAAAAACTGTTTTTT.

This sequence joins TRBV7-2 and TRBJ2-3, with 7 nucleotides matching TRBD2. The germline V gene encodes CDR1 SGHTA and CDR2 FQGNSA. The CDR3 extends over 16 amino acids. The V segment lost 5 bases and the J segment 4 bases; nucleotides outside the gene matches: 12. DNA for the CDR3: TGTGCCAGCAGCAGAAACGGCGGGGGAACACCAGATACGCAGTATTTT. Translation: CASSRNGGGTPDTQYF.

This chain links TRBV10-3 with TRBJ2-7; 9 nucleotides match TRBD2. Germline CDR1 ENHRY, CDR2 SYGVKD. The CDR3 consists of 15 residues. V shed 2 bases and J 1 base; nucleotides not matched to a gene: 3. The CDR3 bases are TGTGCCATCAGTGAGCTAGCGGGAAATTCCTACGAGCAGTACTTC. This encodes CAISELAGNSYEQYF.

The rearrangement links TRBV5-4 to TRBJ2-2, with D possibly TRBD2 on 5 matching bases. CDR3 length: 16 amino acids. Deletions cut 0 bases from V and 6 bases from J, with 15 bases between. In germline, CDR1 is SGHNT, CDR2 YYREEE (reference sequence). The CDR3 nucleotides are TGTGCCAGCAGCTTGGCGGGTCTAGCAGGTGCCGGGGAGCTGTTTTTT. Protein product: CASSLAGLAGAGELFF.

The gene calls are TRBV5-4 and TRBJ2-2, with 7 positions matching TRBD2. This CDR3 comprises 18 residues. The ends lost 5 bases at V and 2 bases at J; junction bases unmatched: 15. In germline, CDR1 is SGHNT, CDR2 YYREEE (reference sequence). The CDR3 spells CASSRVPGLTLNTGELFF. The CDR3 nucleotides are TGTGCCAGCAGTCGAGTCCCGGGACTAACTCTAAACACCGGGGAGCTGTTTTTT.

The gene calls are TRBV27 and TRBJ2-7, with 9 positions matching TRBD1. Trimming cost V 5 bases and J 6 bases; bases outside gene matches: 5. Germline V gives CDR1 MNHEY, CDR2 SMNVEV (reference sequence). This CDR3 is 13 amino acids long. CDR3 coding DNA: TGTGCCAGCAGTACCACAGGGGGCGGCGAGCAGTACTTC. Its translation is CASSTTGGGEQYF.

J is TRBJ2-4 and V is TRBV9, with D hard to call. Between the trimmed V and J ends, which lost 0 bases and 8 bases, there was a span of 12 bases. This CDR3 spans 14 amino acids. Per germline, CDR1 SGDLS and CDR2 YYNGEE. The chain's CDR3 is CASSVVPFSDIQYF. DNA for the CDR3: TGTGCCAGCAGCGTAGTCCCCTTCAGTGACATTCAGTACTTC.

The genes are TRBV14 and TRBJ2-6, with unresolved D. The germline CDR1 and CDR2 sequences are SGHDN and FVKESK. V lost 4 bases and J lost 2, with 6 bases in between. The CDR3 runs to 14 residues. The DNA for the CDR3 is TGTGCCAGCAGCCGTACGGCTGGGGCCAACGTCCTGACTTTC. As protein: CASSRTAGANVLTF.

This chain joins TRBV29-1 and TRBJ1-1; D remains unclear. In germline, CDR1 is SQVTM, CDR2 ANQGSEA. This CDR3 spans 11 amino acids. Trimming shortened V by 7 bases and J by 1 base, and 7 bases separated the two germline ends. CDR3 bases: TGCAGCGCCCACTGGAACACTGAAGCTTTCTTT. Translated: CSAHWNTEAFF.

The gene calls are TRBV11-2 and TRBJ2-5; TRBD2 matches at 9 bases. Trimming cost V 4 bases and J 5 bases; bases outside gene matches: 11. The CDR3 sequence is 16 residues long. Germline assignment: CDR1 SGHAT and CDR2 FQNNGV. CDR3 in amino acids: CASSSQLGSGGETQYF. The CDR3 nucleotides are TGTGCCAGCAGCTCGCAACTAGGTAGCGGGGGCGAGACCCAGTACTTC.